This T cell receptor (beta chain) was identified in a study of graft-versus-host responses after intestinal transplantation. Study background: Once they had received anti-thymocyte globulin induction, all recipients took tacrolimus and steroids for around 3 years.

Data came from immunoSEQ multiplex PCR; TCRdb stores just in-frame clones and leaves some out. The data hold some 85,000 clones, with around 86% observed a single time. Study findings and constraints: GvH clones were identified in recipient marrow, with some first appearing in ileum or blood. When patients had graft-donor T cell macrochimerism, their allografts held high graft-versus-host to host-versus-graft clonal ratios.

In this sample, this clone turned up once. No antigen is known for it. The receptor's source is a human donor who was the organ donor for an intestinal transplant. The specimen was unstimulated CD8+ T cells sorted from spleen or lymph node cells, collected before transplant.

CDR3 region: CASSLGTGESYEQYF. The CDR3 DNA reads TGTGCCAGCAGCCTTGGGACAGGGGAGTCCTACGAGCAGTACTTC. V and J are TRBV6-5 and TRBJ2-7, with 10 bases lining up with TRBD1. Trimming at V came to 6 bases and at J to 1 base, leaving 6 bases not matched to a gene. The CDR3 loop spans 15 amino acids. The germline V gene has CDR1 MNHEY and CDR2 SVGAGI.